These 30 T cell receptor beta chains were all obtained from the same sample, sequenced in a study of blood T cell repertoires in COVID-19. Generated by immunoSEQ multiplex PCR, the TCRdb table keeps only in-frame clones and is missing some. The sample shows a few hundred thousand clones, 70% to 85% of them seen only once. Sequencing input: peripheral blood. The origin of the receptors is a man aged 45-65 years with active or convalescent COVID-19.

The rearrangement uses TRBV2 and TRBJ2-2; D possibly corresponds to TRBD2 (6 bases). Germline lookup yields CDR1 SNHLY and CDR2 FYNNEI. The length of the CDR3 is 16 residues. Trimming stripped 3 bases from V and 5 bases from J, with 16 bases between. CDR3 amino acids: CASSEFPAGRTGELFF. As DNA, the CDR3 is TGTGCCAGCAGTGAGTTTCCCGCAGGGAGGACCGGGGAGCTGTTTTTT.

The chain recombines TRBV5-1 with TRBJ2-7, with no clear D. V was trimmed by 0 bases and J by 6 bases, leaving 19 bases between them. This CDR3 contains 16 residues. The germline V gene has CDR1 SGHRS and CDR2 YFSETQ. CDR3 coding DNA: TGCGCCAGCAGCTTGGACGCCCCCTCGCGAGGTGGCGAGCAGTACGTC. This encodes CASSLDAPSRGGEQYV.

The rearrangement uses TRBV5-4 and TRBJ2-3, with TRBD2 matching over 10 bases. Germline CDR1 and CDR2: SGHNT and YYREEE (reference sequence). CDR3 length: 14 residues. V lost 4 bases, J lost 1 base, and 0 bases stayed unmatched. This CDR3 reads CASSGTSGTDTQYF. CDR3 sequence (DNA): TGTGCCAGCAGCGGGACTAGCGGCACAGATACGCAGTATTTT.

This rearrangement joins TRBV19 to TRBJ2-1; 9 bases are shared with TRBD1. CDR3 length: 13 amino acids. Germline trimming cut 5 bases from V and 10 bases from J; bases unmatched to any gene: 6. CDR1 is LNHDA and CDR2 is SQIVND in the germline V gene (reference sequence). In DNA, the CDR3 is TGTGCCAGTAGTCCTACGACAGGGGGAGAGCAGTTCTTC. This codes for CASSPTTGGEQFF.

V and J are TRBV10-3 and TRBJ1-2; 11 bases align to TRBD1. J lost 0 bases, V lost 0 bases, and 6 bases had no gene match. CDR1 and CDR2 from the germline V gene are ENHRY and SYGVKD. The CDR3 spans 18 residues. This CDR3 is CAISESRDRGGPNYGYTF. CDR3 DNA sequence: TGTGCCATCAGTGAGTCGAGGGACAGGGGGGGCCCTAACTATGGCTACACCTTC.

This clone was observed once. V is TRBV2 and J is TRBJ2-4; maybe TRBD1 (7 bases). The germline V gene has CDR1 SNHLY and CDR2 FYNNEI. Trimming shortened V by 6 bases and J by 8 bases, and 20 bases separated the two germline ends. This CDR3 region has 15 residues. CDR3 in DNA: TGTGCCAGCAGCCAAGACAGGGAGGAGGTGGACATTCAGTACTTC. This codes for CASSQDREEVDIQYF.

This rearrangement joins TRBV5-1 to TRBJ2-5; no clear D gene. This CDR3 spans 13 amino acids. Germline V lookup: CDR1 SGHRS, CDR2 YFSETQ. V was trimmed by 4 bases and J by 2 bases, leaving 9 bases between them. DNA of the CDR3: TGCGCCAGCAGCCCCACAGTACAAGAGACCCAGTACTTC. It codes for CASSPTVQETQYF.

This clone was found a few times. The V call is TRBV7-9, the J call TRBJ1-6, with D perhaps TRBD1 (6 bases). With 1 base removed from V and 6 bases from J, the gap between germline ends came to 10 bases. The CDR3 has 15 amino acids. CDR1 and CDR2 (germline): SEHNR, FQNEAQ (reference sequence). CDR3 residues: CASSLGRGGNSPLHF. The CDR3 DNA is TGTGCCAGCAGCTTAGGACGAGGGGGTAATTCACCCCTCCACTTT.

J is TRBJ2-5 and V is TRBV16, with TRBD2 matching over 12 bases. Trimming cost V 4 bases and J 2 bases; bases outside gene matches: 17. Germline V gene lookup returns CDR1 KGHSY and CDR2 FQNENV. The CDR3 spans 20 residues. In DNA form, the CDR3 reads TGTGCCAGCAGCCTTCACCTGACTAGCGGGAGAAGGAGAGCTCAAGAGACCCAGTACTTC. This encodes CASSLHLTSGRRRAQETQYF.

The chain joins TRBV19 to TRBJ1-5, with TRBD1 identical over 9 bases. Losses at the gene ends were 6 bases for V and 5 bases for J; bases not matched to a gene: 8. Germline-derived CDR1 and CDR2 are LNHDA and SQIVND (reference sequence). This CDR3 comprises 15 residues. The CDR3 reads CASSTGQGSHQPQHF. The CDR3 DNA is TGTGCCAGTAGCACGGGACAGGGATCCCATCAGCCCCAGCATTTT.

The chain recombines TRBV4-3 with TRBJ1-1; D remains unclear. The CDR3 sequence is 12 residues long. Germline CDR1 LGHNA, CDR2 YSLEER. V gave up 0 bases and J gave up 4 bases, with 3 bases separating them. The CDR3 spells CASSQDRTEAFF. The CDR3 bases are TGCGCCAGCAGCCAAGATCGCACTGAAGCTTTCTTT.

In its sample, this clone was seen once. This chain joins TRBV9 and TRBJ1-1; D uncertain. From germline, CDR1 is SGDLS and CDR2 YYNGEE. V lost 2 bases and J lost 0, with 14 bases in between. The CDR3 spans 16 residues. CDR3: CASSVFPLDLNTEAFF. Here the CDR3 DNA reads TGTGCCAGCAGCGTGTTCCCCTTAGATCTGAACACTGAAGCTTTCTTT. Using reference TRBV9 and TRBJ1-1 for the parts outside the CDR3, the full variable domain is DSGVTQTPKHLITATGQRVTLRCSPRSGDLSVYWYQQSLDQGLQFLIQYYNGEERAKGNILERFSAQQFPDLHSELNLSSLELGDSALYFCASSVFPLDLNTEAFFGQGTRLTVV.

This chain connects TRBV5-4 to TRBJ2-5, with 10 nucleotides matching TRBD2. CDR1 and CDR2 from the germline V gene are SGHNT and YYREEE (reference sequence). The CDR3 is 17 amino acids. With 4 bases clipped from V and 3 bases from J, the junction kept 12 bases outside the gene matches. The CDR3 DNA sequence: TGTGCCAGCAGCAAAAAAACTAGCGGGGTAATGGAAGAGACCCAGTACTTC. The encoded protein is CASSKKTSGVMEETQYF.

CDR3 bases: TGTGCCAGCAGCTTAGGGGCCACGATGAACACTGAAGCTTTCTTT. This encodes CASSLGATMNTEAFF. The chain employs TRBV7-2 and TRBJ1-1; D gene ambiguous. CDR3 length: 15 residues. The germline V gene encodes CDR1 SGHTA and CDR2 FQGNSA. The germline V and J ends were trimmed by 1 base and 0 bases, with 9 bases remaining between them. The variable domain in full, completed from reference TRBV7-2 and TRBJ1-1, reads GAGVSQSPSNKVTEKGKDVELRCDPISGHTALYWYRQSLGQGLEFLIYFQGNSAPDKSGLPSDRFSAERTGGSVSTLTIQRTQQEDSAVYLCASSLGATMNTEAFFGQGTRLTVV.

The chain combines TRBV6-5 with TRBJ2-3; 7 nucleotides align to TRBD1. The CDR3 is 14 amino acids. Germline V CDR1 and CDR2: MNHEY, SVGAGI. The junction had 10 bases not matched to a gene; V was cut back by 7 bases and J by 6 bases. In DNA, the CDR3 is TGTGCCAGCACCCACAGGGGAAGTCCCGATACGCAGTATTTT. Translating gives CASTHRGSPDTQYF.

In this sample, this clone turned up a few times. The chain carries TRBV11-2 and TRBJ1-4; tentatively, D is TRBD1 (5 bases). The CDR3 spans 14 residues. With 5 bases removed from V and 8 bases from J, the gap between germline ends came to 15 bases. CDR1 and CDR2 from the germline V gene are SGHAT and FQNNGV. CDR3 residues: CASSLGHGREKLFF. CDR3 nucleotide sequence: TGTGCCAGCAGCCTCGGACATGGGAGGGAAAAACTGTTTTTT.

The chain has TRBV5-4 and TRBJ1-1; 9 nucleotides agree with TRBD1. J lost 8 bases, V lost 4 bases, and 3 bases had no gene match. CDR1 is SGHNT, CDR2 YYREEE, per germline (reference sequence). CDR3 length equals 12 residues. The CDR3 loop is CASSLGTGEAFF. CDR3 nucleotides: TGTGCCAGCAGCCTTGGGACAGGGGAAGCTTTCTTT.

The genes are TRBV13 and TRBJ2-3; 9 bases fit TRBD1. The CDR3 covers 16 residues. The trim removed 7 bases at V and 2 bases at J, leaving 10 bases unmatched. Germline lookup yields CDR1 PRHDT and CDR2 FYEKMQ (reference sequence). The CDR3 sequence is CASTPEGTGHTDTQYF. DNA of the CDR3: TGTGCCAGCACCCCCGAGGGGACAGGGCACACAGATACGCAGTATTTT. Based on the CDR3 plus reference TRBV13 and TRBJ2-3, the full variable domain is AAGVIQSPRHLIKEKRETATLKCYPIPRHDTVYWYQQGPGQDPQFLISFYEKMQSDKGSIPDRFSAQQFSDYHSELNMSSLELGDSALYFCASTPEGTGHTDTQYFGPGTRLTVL.

The rearrangement joins TRBV19 to TRBJ2-7; D is possibly TRBD1 (6 bases). CDR1 is LNHDA, CDR2 SQIVND, per germline (reference sequence). V lost 10 bases and J 5 bases, leaving 18 bases between the germline ends. The CDR3 is 13 residues long. As DNA, the CDR3 is TGTGCCACCACGGGGCAGGGGTTCCACGAGCAGTACTTC. Encoded protein: CATTGQGFHEQYF.

The chain recombines TRBV3-1 (or the pseudogene TRBV3-2) with TRBJ2-1; D is undetermined. The CDR3 has 11 residues. Germline V gene data show CDR1 as LGHDT and CDR2 as YNNKEL (reference sequence). V gave up 6 bases and J gave up 10 bases, with 10 bases separating them. In DNA, the CDR3 is TGTGCCAGCAGTTCGAGCTACGAGCAGTTCTTC. Translating it yields CASSSSYEQFF.

The rearrangement uses TRBV2 and TRBJ1-6; D is perhaps TRBD1 (5 bases). Germline V gene data show CDR1 as SNHLY and CDR2 as FYNNEI. V lost 3 bases to trimming and J lost 9 bases, with 18 bases between them. The CDR3 contains 16 residues. The CDR3 DNA reads TGTGCCAGCAGTGATAGCGGCGACAGACCCAGTTCACCCCTCCACTTT. Its protein is CASSDSGDRPSSPLHF.

As for this clone: The sample holds other DNA sequences that translate to the same CDR3. The rearrangement uses TRBV2 and TRBJ1-4, with D tentatively TRBD1 (5 bases). The germline V and J ends were trimmed by 9 bases and 4 bases, with 9 bases remaining between them. This CDR3 region has 12 residues. CDR1 and CDR2 from the germline V gene are SNHLY and FYNNEI. The CDR3 DNA follows: TGTGCCAGTCGACAGTATAATGAAAAACTGTTTTTT. This translates into CASRQYNEKLFF.

J is TRBJ2-1 and V is TRBV6-6; 9 bases line up with TRBD1. The CDR3 length is 15 residues. From germline, CDR1 is MNHNY and CDR2 SVGAGI (reference sequence). The V gene end was trimmed by 5 bases and the J gene end by 3 bases; junction bases not matched to a gene: 5. The CDR3 DNA reads as TGTGCCAGCAGTATGGGACAGGGTTTCTACAATGAGCAGTTCTTC. This translates into CASSMGQGFYNEQFF.

The chain is built from TRBV5-6 and TRBJ2-7; 11 bases match TRBD2. The V and J ends lost 3 bases and 3 bases, in that order; junction bases with no gene match: 5. Germline V lookup: CDR1 SGHDT, CDR2 YYEEEE. This CDR3 comprises 15 residues. The CDR3 protein is CASSSGLAGYYEQYF. CDR3 sequence (DNA): TGTGCCAGCAGCTCTGGACTAGCGGGTTACTACGAGCAGTACTTC.

In this sample, this clone turned up a few times. This sequence joins TRBV2 and TRBJ1-6, with D unclear. The CDR3 has 16 amino acids. V lost 4 bases to trimming and J lost 9 bases, with 19 bases between them. Germline V lookup: CDR1 SNHLY, CDR2 FYNNEI. Here the CDR3 reads CASSAEVGLFGSPLHF. In DNA, the CDR3 is TGTGCCAGCAGTGCAGAGGTTGGATTATTCGGTTCACCCCTCCACTTT.

The chain couples TRBV28 to TRBJ1-2; perhaps TRBD1 as D (5 bases). This CDR3 contains 16 residues. V was trimmed by 2 bases and J by 0 bases, leaving 13 bases between them. Germline V lookup: CDR1 MDHEN, CDR2 SYDVKM. The CDR3 protein is CASSLRTTVANYGYTF. For the CDR3, the DNA is TGTGCCAGCAGTTTAAGAACGACAGTAGCTAACTATGGCTACACCTTC.

The chain joins TRBV5-8 to TRBJ1-6; D gene unclear. Trimming removed 1 base at V and 1 base at J, with 6 bases between. This CDR3 spans 15 amino acids. Germline loops: CDR1 SGHTS, CDR2 YDEGEE. The CDR3 nucleotides are TGTGCCAGCAGCTTGCGGAGTTCCTATAATTCACCCCTCCACTTT. It codes for CASSLRSSYNSPLHF.

The rearrangement links TRBV20-1 to TRBJ1-5; no clear D. CDR3 length: 14 residues. Trimming pared 3 bases from V and 9 bases from J, leaving 18 bases between. Per germline, CDR1 DFQATT and CDR2 SNEGSKA (reference sequence). In DNA form, the CDR3 reads TGCAGTGCTAGTCTAACCCCTTACTATGGGCCCCAGCATTTT. Protein sequence: CSASLTPYYGPQHF.

This clone was seen once. The chain recombines TRBV7-2 with TRBJ2-6; 9 nucleotides match TRBD1. The CDR3 consists of 16 residues. Germline loops: CDR1 SGHTA, CDR2 FQGNSA. The V and J ends lost 3 bases and 4 bases, in that order; junction bases with no gene match: 4. This chain's CDR3 is CASSFDRGTGANVLTF. CDR3 DNA sequence: TGTGCCAGCAGCTTCGACAGGGGGACCGGGGCCAACGTCCTGACTTTC.

The rearrangement links TRBV18 to TRBJ2-7; D remains unclear. The CDR3 loop spans 15 amino acids. Germline V gives CDR1 KGHSH, CDR2 LQKENI. Trimming shortened V by 3 bases and J by 4 bases, and 16 bases separated the two germline ends. DNA for the CDR3: TGTGCCAGCTCACCGACGCCGTCGGTGACTTACGAGCAGTACTTC. Translated, it gives CASSPTPSVTYEQYF.